The 20 T cell receptor beta chains below come from one sample, sequenced in a study of beta chain features in type 1 diabetes. Expressed TCRB transcripts were sequenced, since all the RNA that had been isolated was reverse transcribed. Measured with immunoSEQ multiplex PCR; TCRdb has only the in-frame clones, and not every one. The sample consists of 900,000 or so clones, about 17% of them appearing once. The sequenced material came from naive CD4+ T cells from blood. The receptor set was obtained from a woman aged 18-29 years in good health.

The chain employs TRBV6-6 and TRBJ2-7; D might be TRBD2 (5 bases). Deletions cut 5 bases from V and 7 bases from J, with 9 bases between. Germline V gene sequence: CDR1 MNHNY, CDR2 SVGAGI (reference sequence). CDR3 length: 11 amino acids. The CDR3 loop is CASSPRREQYF. CDR3 bases: TGTGCCAGCAGTCCAAGGAGGGAGCAGTACTTC.

CDR3 loop: CASSQGQGREKLFF. Written as DNA, the CDR3 is TGCGCCAGCAGCCAGGGACAGGGACGTGAAAAACTGTTTTTT. The chain couples TRBV4-3 to TRBJ1-4, with 9 positions matching TRBD1. Trimming took 3 bases from V and 7 from J; bases not matched to a gene: 3. The CDR3 covers 14 residues. The germline gives CDR1 LGHNA, CDR2 YSLEER.

This clone was seen a handful of times. The junction does not match germline at one end; this may be a read error. The gene calls are TRBV6-5 and TRBJ2-2; 7 bases line up with TRBD2. This CDR3 has 16 amino acids. Germline V gene data show CDR1 as MNHEY and CDR2 as SVGAGI. The CDR3 DNA reads TGTGCCATCAGTTCCACGGGGGGAGGTGGCACCGGGGAGCTGTTTTTT. This translates into CAISSTGGGGTGELFF.

This clone was detected only a few times. The sample holds other DNA sequences that translate to the same CDR3. The V call is TRBV28, the J call TRBJ2-7; 11 bases map to TRBD1. The CDR3 is 15 residues long. Unmatched junction bases numbered 4, after V lost 4 bases and J lost 2 bases. Germline values: CDR1 MDHEN, CDR2 SYDVKM. The CDR3 protein is CASSSPGQGAYEQYF. CDR3 in DNA: TGTGCCAGCAGTTCCCCGGGACAGGGGGCCTACGAGCAGTACTTC.

This clone was observed a few times. This chain links TRBV5-1 with TRBJ2-2, with D uncertain. The CDR3 sequence is 10 residues long. V lost 3 bases and J 6 bases, leaving 0 bases between the germline ends. Germline values: CDR1 SGHRS, CDR2 YFSETQ. The CDR3 loop reads CASSSGELFF. As DNA, the CDR3 is TGCGCCAGCAGCTCCGGGGAGCTGTTTTTT.

The chain employs TRBV5-1 and TRBJ2-2, with TRBD1 identical over 9 bases. The junction had 3 bases not matched to a gene; V was cut back by 2 bases and J by 4 bases. Germline values: CDR1 SGHRS, CDR2 YFSETQ. There are 15 residues in the CDR3. CDR3: CASSFGTGFTGELFF. CDR3 DNA sequence: TGCGCCAGCAGCTTCGGGACAGGGTTCACCGGGGAGCTGTTTTTT.

This chain uses TRBV27 with TRBJ2-1, with D tentatively TRBD1 or TRBD2 (5 bases each). Trimming removed 2 bases from V and 0 bases from J, with 8 bases in between. The germline gives CDR1 MNHEY, CDR2 SMNVEV (reference sequence). The CDR3 length is 15 residues. CDR3 loop: CASSLEGSSYNEQFF. The CDR3 DNA reads TGTGCCAGCAGTTTAGAGGGGAGCTCCTACAATGAGCAGTTCTTC.

The V call is TRBV7-6, the J call TRBJ2-1; TRBD2 agrees at 10 bases. Unmatched junction bases numbered 8, after V lost 2 bases and J lost 7 bases. The CDR3 totals 16 residues. Germline V gene lookup returns CDR1 SGHVS and CDR2 FNYEAQ. The CDR3 coding sequence is TGTGCCAGCAGCTTAAGAGCGGGAGGGCTTTCGAATGAGCAGTTCTTC. Protein: CASSLRAGGLSNEQFF.

The sample holds a few counts of this clone. This rearrangement joins TRBV29-1 to TRBJ1-5; 9 bases are shared with TRBD1. The CDR3 is 13 residues long. Germline V gene data show CDR1 as SQVTM and CDR2 as ANQGSEA. Germline trimming cut 4 bases from V and 7 bases from J; bases unmatched to any gene: 5. The CDR3 region has the DNA TGCAGCGTTGGGACAGGGGATTTGCAGCCCCAGCATTTT. This gives the protein CSVGTGDLQPQHF.

The rearrangement uses TRBV2 and TRBJ1-5; 8 bases match TRBD1. This CDR3 comprises 15 residues. Germline lookup yields CDR1 SNHLY and CDR2 FYNNEI. The V gene end was trimmed by 4 bases and the J gene end by 3 bases; junction bases not matched to a gene: 5. The CDR3 DNA reads as TGTGCCAGCAGTGGACAGGGGTTGATCAATCAGCCCCAGCATTTT. Translating it yields CASSGQGLINQPQHF.

This clone occurred a few times. The V and J genes are TRBV9 and TRBJ1-6; D is unclear. CDR3 length equals 13 residues. Trimming pared 0 bases from V and 7 bases from J, leaving 5 bases between. Germline CDR1 is SGDLS and CDR2 is YYNGEE. This CDR3 is CASSVGGNSPLHF. CDR3 bases: TGTGCCAGCAGCGTAGGGGGAAATTCACCCCTCCACTTT.

The V call is TRBV11-2, the J call TRBJ2-2; TRBD2 aligns across 7 bases. Germline V gene data show CDR1 as SGHAT and CDR2 as FQNNGV. The junction had 3 bases not matched to a gene; V was cut back by 2 bases and J by 3 bases. This CDR3 is 15 amino acids long. The CDR3 here is CASSLSSGYTGELFF. DNA for the CDR3: TGTGCCAGCAGCTTATCTAGCGGCTACACCGGGGAGCTGTTTTTT.

The chain uses TRBV6-5 and TRBJ1-1, with TRBD1 matching over 9 bases. The length of the CDR3 is 15 residues. Germline V lookup: CDR1 MNHEY, CDR2 SVGAGI. J lost 11 bases, V lost 7 bases, and 17 bases had no gene match. CDR3 residues: CASTQTGGSGRRAFF. The DNA of the CDR3 is TGTGCCAGCACTCAAACAGGGGGCAGTGGTCGGCGGGCTTTCTTT.

This sequence joins TRBV11-2 and TRBJ2-7, with D uncertain. The CDR3 totals 13 residues. CDR1 and CDR2 (germline): SGHAT, FQNNGV. V lost 6 bases and J lost 2, with 11 bases in between. This CDR3 reads CASSSRRAYEQYF. In DNA form, the CDR3 reads TGTGCCAGCAGTTCAAGGAGAGCCTACGAGCAGTACTTC.

Regarding this clone: At the DNA level, this CDR3 is encoded by other sequences in the same sample as well. The rearrangement uses TRBV10-3 and TRBJ2-7; unclear D gene. The ends were cut back, 4 bases at V and 6 bases at J, with 22 bases in the middle. Looked up from germline, CDR1 is ENHRY and CDR2 is SYGVKD. CDR3 length equals 16 residues. CDR3 amino acids: CAISVLGLATSGEQYF. The CDR3 DNA is TGTGCCATCAGTGTTCTCGGGTTAGCTACCTCGGGCGAGCAGTACTTC.

The chain recombines TRBV2 with TRBJ2-7; 7 bases fit TRBD1. Germline CDR1 reads SNHLY; CDR2 reads FYNNEI. After removal of 6 bases from V and 0 bases from J, the junction contained 5 bases not matched to a gene. The CDR3 is 14 amino acids. CDR3 sequence: CASSEQGTSYEQYF. For the CDR3, the DNA is TGTGCCAGCAGCGAACAGGGGACCTCCTACGAGCAGTACTTC.

This clone has more than one count but fewer than ten. J is TRBJ1-1 and V is TRBV25-1; TRBD1 matches 7 bases. The CDR3 contains 15 residues. The V gene end was trimmed by 4 bases and the J gene end by 7 bases; junction bases not matched to a gene: 12. Germline assignment: CDR1 MGHDK and CDR2 SYGVNS. CDR3 in DNA: TGTGCCAGCAGTGGGGGGACAGTTCGGGCCCTTGAAGCTTTCTTT. Residues: CASSGGTVRALEAFF.

This clone was counted between two and nine times. The rearrangement joins TRBV7-2 to TRBJ2-5; TRBD1 agrees at 7 bases. This CDR3 spans 14 amino acids. Germline V gene lookup returns CDR1 SGHTA and CDR2 FQGNSA. V was clipped by 5 bases and J by 2 bases; unmatched bases: 5. The CDR3 spells CASSPQGVQETQYF. For the CDR3, the DNA is TGTGCCAGCAGCCCCCAGGGGGTTCAAGAGACCCAGTACTTC.

The rearrangement joins TRBV10-3 to TRBJ2-5; perhaps TRBD1 as D (6 bases). Looked up from germline, CDR1 is ENHRY and CDR2 is SYGVKD. Trimming took 2 bases from V and 5 from J, leaving 15 bases between them. The CDR3 is made up of 15 amino acids. CDR3 nucleotides: TGTGCCATCAGTGAGAGGGACATGGGCATGGAGACCCAGTACTTC. It specifies CAISERDMGMETQYF.

The table lists this clone with a few counts. This chain joins TRBV19 and TRBJ2-6; D is unresolved. From germline, CDR1 is LNHDA and CDR2 SQIVND (reference sequence). The CDR3 sequence is 15 residues long. The germline V and J ends were trimmed by 0 bases and 2 bases, with 5 bases remaining between them. CDR3 protein: CASSIEGTGANVLTF. The CDR3 nucleotides are TGTGCCAGTAGTATAGAGGGGACTGGGGCCAACGTCCTGACTTTC.